The 8 T cell receptor beta chains below were found in one sample sequenced in a study of cytomegalovirus exposure and HLA in healthy donors (dated by TCRdb to about 2017). Libraries were made using the immunoSEQ multiplex PCR assay. For the multiplex PCR, a mixture combining 60 forward primers for TCR Vbeta segments and 13 reverse primers for TCR Jbeta segments was used. TCRdb took this table from immuneACCESS and kept in-frame rearrangements with V and J called. Such tables lack part of the clones; where checked against another copy, unresolved V genes explain under half of the gap, and the rest is unexplained. This sample gives 100,000 or so clones in total; 75% to 85% of them show up just once. Approximately 4.4% of the sample is held by the ten biggest clonotypes. The specimen was PBMCs. These receptors were taken from a woman aged 40 to 50 in good health and CMV-seronegative.

V is TRBV19 and J is TRBJ1-3; D is possibly TRBD1 (5 bases). This CDR3 region has 16 residues. The germline V and J ends were trimmed by 1 base and 0 bases, with 10 bases remaining between them. CDR1 and CDR2 (germline): LNHDA, SQIVND (reference sequence). This CDR3 is CASSIGDFRSGNTIYF. CDR3 in DNA: TGTGCCAGTAGTATAGGGGACTTCCGCTCTGGAAACACCATATATTTT.

The gene calls are TRBV7-3 and TRBJ1-2, with no clear D. Germline loops: CDR1 SGHTA, CDR2 FQGTGA. The germline V and J ends were trimmed by 3 bases and 3 bases, with 14 bases remaining between them. The CDR3 has 15 amino acids. The chain's CDR3 is CASSFGPGAYYGYTF. In nucleotides, the CDR3 is TGTGCCAGCAGCTTTGGGCCAGGCGCATACTATGGCTACACCTTC.

The J gene is TRBJ2-5, the V gene TRBV5-4; TRBD1 agrees at 9 bases. Germline CDR1 is SGHNT and CDR2 is YYREEE (reference sequence). CDR3 length: 16 amino acids. V dropped 4 bases and J dropped 4; count of bases not matched to a gene: 11. The CDR3 sequence is CASSPRGDRVGETQYF. CDR3 nucleotides: TGTGCCAGCAGCCCTAGGGGGGACAGGGTCGGAGAGACCCAGTACTTC.

V gene TRBV7-3 combines with J gene TRBJ2-1; possible D gene TRBD1, 6 bases. Germline CDR1 is SGHTA and CDR2 is FQGTGA. Deletions cut 5 bases from V and 4 bases from J, with 12 bases between. The CDR3 is made up of 14 amino acids. CDR3 sequence: CASSVQGSYNEQFF. DNA for the CDR3: TGTGCCAGCAGCGTACAGGGATCATACAATGAGCAGTTCTTC. Full variable domain (outside the CDR3, taken from reference TRBV7-3 and TRBJ2-1): GAGVSQTPSNKVTEKGKYVELRCDPISGHTALYWYRQSLGQGPEFLIYFQGTGAADDSGLPNDRFFAVRPEGSVSTLKIQRTERGDSAVYLCASSVQGSYNEQFFGPGTRLTVL.

This clone was seen only once. This chain uses TRBV2 with TRBJ1-2; D ambiguous. Germline CDR1 SNHLY, CDR2 FYNNEI. V lost 5 bases and J 2 bases, leaving 9 bases between the germline ends. The CDR3 is 13 residues long. CDR3 residues: CASSIDKNYGYTF. CDR3 coding DNA: TGTGCCAGCAGTATTGACAAGAACTATGGCTACACCTTC.

The chain is built from TRBV7-9 and TRBJ1-2, with 9 nucleotides matching TRBD1. Germline CDR1 SEHNR, CDR2 FQNEAQ (reference sequence). V shed 5 bases, J shed 8 bases, and the junction held 9 bases outside the gene matches. The CDR3 totals 14 residues. CDR3 DNA sequence: TGTGCCAGCAGCCCTGCAGGGACAGGGAACGGCTACACCTTC. Residues: CASSPAGTGNGYTF.

V and J are TRBV4-3 and TRBJ2-2, with D perhaps TRBD1 (6 bases). Between the trimmed V and J ends, which lost 0 bases and 3 bases, there was a span of 11 bases. The CDR3 totals 16 residues. Germline V gene lookup returns CDR1 LGHNA and CDR2 YSLEER. CDR3 residues: CASSQDTGQDTGELFF. DNA for the CDR3: TGCGCCAGCAGCCAAGATACAGGGCAGGACACCGGGGAGCTGTTTTTT.

The rearrangement joins TRBV4-1 to TRBJ2-7; D remains ambiguous. The ends were cut back, 4 bases at V and 6 bases at J, with 4 bases in the middle. The CDR3 extends over 10 amino acids. CDR1 is MGHRA and CDR2 is YSYEKL in the germline V gene. CDR3 nucleotides: TGCGCCAGCAGCCGGGCCGAGCAGTACTTC. This translates into CASSRAEQYF.